What follows are 30 T cell receptor beta chains derived from one specimen sequenced in a study of CD8 T cells in Susac syndrome. After extraction with the RNeasy kit, about 0.45 to 1 ug of the RNA was reverse transcribed using random hexamers. From the immunoSEQ multiplex PCR reads, TCRdb called clonotypes with MiXCR, one entry per CDR3 protein. The sample records around 80,000 distinct CDR3 sequences, about 91% being singletons. The sequenced sample was CD8+ T cells from PBMCs. The source is a human donor with multiple sclerosis.

The chain combines TRBV30 with TRBJ2-3, with D unresolved. CDR1 and CDR2 from the germline V gene are GTSNPN and SVGIG (reference sequence). V lost 5 bases and J lost 2, with 11 bases in between. This CDR3 spans 13 amino acids. The CDR3 bases are TGTGCCTGGGAAGCACACTTCACAGATACGCAGTATTTT. Protein product: CAWEAHFTDTQYF.

This chain uses TRBV6-1 with TRBJ2-5; 7 bases are a match to TRBD1. V shed 8 bases, J shed 2 bases, and the junction held 5 bases outside the gene matches. The CDR3 has 13 amino acids. CDR1 is MNHNS and CDR2 is SASEGT in the germline V gene. The CDR3 DNA reads as TGTGCCAGCCTCCGGGACAGTCAAGAGACCCAGTACTTC. It is translated as CASLRDSQETQYF.

Written as DNA, the CDR3 is TGTGCCAGCAGCCAAGAAGGGGCGGGAGATGAGTTCTTC. Translating gives CASSQEGAGDEFF. The gene calls are TRBV3-1 and TRBJ2-1; 7 bases are shared with TRBD2. This CDR3 has 13 residues. Germline CDR1 LGHDT, CDR2 YNNKEL (reference sequence). V dropped 0 bases and J dropped 14; count of bases not matched to a gene: 7.

The chain carries TRBV3-1 and TRBJ2-5, with 7 nucleotides matching TRBD1. CDR3 length equals 14 residues. Trimming removed 5 bases from V and 3 bases from J; junction bases left unmatched: 6. Germline V CDR1 and CDR2: LGHDT, YNNKEL (reference sequence). The CDR3 is CASSDTGQEETQYF. The CDR3 DNA follows: TGTGCCAGCAGCGATACCGGACAGGAAGAGACCCAGTACTTC.

This rearrangement joins TRBV13 to TRBJ2-3; 9 nucleotides align to TRBD2. The germline V gene has CDR1 PRHDT and CDR2 FYEKMQ (reference sequence). The ends lost 3 bases at V and 6 bases at J; junction bases unmatched: 19. This CDR3 is built from 19 residues. CDR3 loop: CASSFGLATYLRGEDTQYF. The CDR3 nucleotides are TGTGCCAGCAGCTTCGGACTAGCGACCTACCTTCGGGGGGAGGATACGCAGTATTTT.

The chain recombines TRBV4-3 with TRBJ2-7; TRBD2 aligns across 8 bases. The CDR3 consists of 18 residues. CDR1 LGHNA and CDR2 YSLEER come from the germline V gene. J was trimmed by 0 bases and V by 0 bases; bases with no gene match: 10. The CDR3 DNA reads as TGCGCCAGCAGCCAAGATCTTCTTACAAGCGGGGGCTCCTACGAGCAGTACTTC. Protein sequence: CASSQDLLTSGGSYEQYF.

The rearrangement uses TRBV2 and TRBJ1-6; TRBD1 might be the D (5 bases). The CDR3 contains 14 residues. Between the trimmed V and J ends, which lost 7 bases and 4 bases, there was a span of 11 bases. The germline CDR1 and CDR2 sequences are SNHLY and FYNNEI. The CDR3 nucleotides read TGTGCCAGCATGACAGACACTTATAATTCACCCCTCCACTTT. This encodes CASMTDTYNSPLHF. Full variable domain (rest looked up from reference TRBV2 and TRBJ1-6): EPEVTQTPSHQVTQMGQEVILRCVPISNHLYFYWYRQILGQKVEFLVSFYNNEISEKSEIFDDQFSVERPDGSNFTLKIRSTKLEDSAMYFCASMTDTYNSPLHFGNGTRLTVT.

The chain has TRBV12-3 or TRBV12-4 and TRBJ1-5, with a possible D match to TRBD1 (5 bases). This CDR3 region has 17 residues. V lost 0 bases and J 5 bases, leaving 17 bases between the germline ends. In DNA form, the CDR3 reads TGTGCCAGCAGTTTAGCCCCAGGACAAATAAAGCATCAGCCCCAGCATTTT. Translation: CASSLAPGQIKHQPQHF.

This clonotype was seen once. CDR3 loop: CASSDPVGNRGYTF. The CDR3 DNA reads as TGCGCCAGCAGTGACCCGGTCGGCAATCGAGGCTACACCTTC. The chain couples TRBV10-2 to TRBJ1-2; the D is unclear. The CDR3 is 14 amino acids. The V end was cut by 3 bases, the J end by 8 bases, with 16 bases between. Germline CDR1 and CDR2: WSHSY and SAAADI.

The J gene is TRBJ2-7, the V gene TRBV20-1; the D is unclear. Germline lookup yields CDR1 DFQATT and CDR2 SNEGSKA (reference sequence). The CDR3 runs 13 residues. V lost 3 bases to trimming and J lost 3 bases, with 12 bases between them. The CDR3: CSARDPVNYEQYF. The DNA of the CDR3 is TGCAGTGCTAGGGACCCAGTTAACTACGAGCAGTACTTC.

CDR3 DNA: TGCGCCAGCAGCGCCGGGACAGGGGTCTACGAGCAGTACTTC. This codes for CASSAGTGVYEQYF. This chain connects TRBV5-1 to TRBJ2-7; 10 bases agree with TRBD1. The V and J ends lost 4 bases and 3 bases, in that order; junction bases with no gene match: 4. CDR3 length: 14 residues. Looked up from germline, CDR1 is SGHRS and CDR2 is YFSETQ.

The chain combines TRBV9 with TRBJ2-7; D uncertain. The CDR3 extends over 14 amino acids. Per germline, CDR1 SGDLS and CDR2 YYNGEE. V lost 4 bases and J 3 bases, leaving 14 bases between the germline ends. CDR3 bases: TGTGCCAGCAGCCCCGACTCCAGCTACTACGAGCAGTACTTC. This sequence encodes CASSPDSSYYEQYF.

About this clonotype: A read error may produce the germline difference seen at one junction end. V gene TRBV7-7 combines with J gene TRBJ2-3; 10 nucleotides match TRBD1. The CDR3 spans 15 residues. Germline CDR1 is SSHAT and CDR2 is FNYEAQ (reference sequence). The CDR3 loop is CASSPGTGVADTQYF. The CDR3, as DNA: TGTGCTAGCAGCCCTGGGACAGGGGTTGCAGATACGCAGTATTTT.

This clonotype was counted a few times. V usage is TRBV19 and J usage is TRBJ2-7; D is perhaps TRBD1 or TRBD2 (5 bases each). In germline, CDR1 is LNHDA, CDR2 SQIVND (reference sequence). Trimming stripped 3 bases from V and 2 bases from J, with 5 bases between. The CDR3 runs 12 residues. CDR3 DNA sequence: TGTGCCAGTAGTATGGGGGCCTACGAGCAGTACTTC. Its protein product is CASSMGAYEQYF.

This chain joins TRBV2 and TRBJ2-2, with D unclear. The CDR3 loop spans 14 amino acids. The V end lost 2 bases, the J end lost 0 bases, and 4 bases lay between the germline ends. CDR1 is SNHLY and CDR2 is FYNNEI in the germline V gene. The CDR3 region is CASSELANTGELFF. CDR3 DNA: TGTGCCAGCAGTGAACTGGCGAACACCGGGGAGCTGTTTTTT.

Worth noting for this clonotype: Compared with germline, one end of the junction differs, possibly owing to a read error. The V gene is TRBV4-1, the J gene TRBJ1-1; D ambiguous. Germline CDR1 MGHRA, CDR2 YSYEKL. This CDR3 is 14 amino acids long. This CDR3 reads CASSQVGQNPEAFF. The CDR3 coding sequence is TGCGCCAGCAGCCAAGTTGGGCAGAACCCTGAAGCTTTCTTT.

The chain couples TRBV20-1 to TRBJ2-7; the D gene is possibly TRBD2 (5 bases). The CDR3 has 13 residues. The V end lost 5 bases, the J end lost 2 bases, and 13 bases lay between the germline ends. Germline loops: CDR1 DFQATT, CDR2 SNEGSKA (reference sequence). The CDR3 DNA is TGCAGTGCTCCCGAACTGGGAGCCTACGAGCAGTACTTC. This gives the protein CSAPELGAYEQYF.

J is TRBJ1-2 and V is TRBV5-6; 7 bases map to TRBD1. Germline CDR1 and CDR2: SGHDT and YYEEEE. CDR3 length equals 13 residues. With 2 bases clipped from V and 7 bases from J, the junction kept 5 bases outside the gene matches. CDR3: CASSFATGSGYTF. The CDR3 DNA follows: TGTGCCAGCAGCTTTGCGACAGGGTCTGGCTACACCTTC.

Remarks on this clonotype: Compared with germline, one end of the junction differs, possibly owing to a read error. This chain links TRBV3-1 with TRBJ1-3, with D hard to call. Per the germline V gene, CDR1 is LGHDT and CDR2 is YNNKEL (reference sequence). The CDR3 is 16 residues long. CDR3 sequence reads: CASSPLGAGAGNTTYF. The CDR3 DNA follows: TGTGCCAGCAGCCCCCTTGGAGCGGGAGCTGGAAACACCACATATTTT.

The chain is built from TRBV6-5 and TRBJ2-1, with D perhaps being TRBD1 or TRBD2 (5 bases each). The CDR3 runs to 15 residues. The germline V gene encodes CDR1 MNHEY and CDR2 SVGAGI. V lost 7 bases to trimming and J lost 4 bases, with 17 bases between them. The CDR3 DNA is TGTGCCAGCACCCTCTCGGGGACGGGGTACAATGAGCAGTTCTTC. Its translation: CASTLSGTGYNEQFF.

This clonotype was seen a handful of times. The chain couples TRBV20-1 to TRBJ1-1, with a tentative D call TRBD1 (6 bases). V shed 5 bases and J shed 5 bases, with 18 bases lying between them. CDR1 and CDR2 (germline): DFQATT, SNEGSKA (reference sequence). CDR3 length: 14 amino acids. This chain's CDR3 is CSAGWGAVGTEAFF. CDR3 DNA: TGCAGTGCTGGCTGGGGGGCGGTGGGGACTGAAGCTTTCTTT.

The chain recombines TRBV27 with TRBJ1-1; 7 bases are shared with TRBD1. Germline V lookup: CDR1 MNHEY, CDR2 SMNVEV (reference sequence). This CDR3 comprises 17 residues. Trimming took 4 bases from V and 1 from J; bases not matched to a gene: 12. CDR3 DNA sequence: TGTGCCAGCAGTTCACTATCTGAGACAGGGAAGAACACTGAAGCTTTCTTT. Translating it yields CASSSLSETGKNTEAFF.

The V and J genes are TRBV7-9 and TRBJ2-5, with 8 bases identical to TRBD2. Per the germline V gene, CDR1 is SEHNR and CDR2 is FQNEAQ (reference sequence). This CDR3 comprises 15 residues. Unmatched junction bases numbered 6, after V lost 1 base and J lost 5 bases. CDR3 sequence reads: CASSLVRGGLETQYF. The CDR3 nucleotides are TGTGCCAGCAGCTTAGTCCGGGGGGGCCTGGAGACCCAGTACTTC.

This clonotype was observed a few times. The chain employs TRBV5-1 and TRBJ2-2; 8 bases align to TRBD2. The germline V gene has CDR1 SGHRS and CDR2 YFSETQ. The ends lost 4 bases at V and 0 bases at J; junction bases unmatched: 2. The CDR3 spans 15 residues. The chain's CDR3 is CASSQLAANTGELFF. The CDR3 DNA sequence: TGCGCCAGCAGCCAACTAGCGGCGAACACCGGGGAGCTGTTTTTT. The whole variable domain, remainder taken from reference TRBV5-1 and TRBJ2-2, is KAGVTQTPRYLIKTRGQQVTLSCSPISGHRSVSWYQQTPGQGLQFLFEYFSETQRNKGNFPGRFSGRQFSNSRSEMNVSTLELGDSALYLCASSQLAANTGELFFGEGSRLTVL.

This clonotype was recorded a few times. The V and J genes are TRBV4-1 and TRBJ2-7; TRBD1 matches at 11 bases. CDR1 MGHRA and CDR2 YSYEKL come from the germline V gene. V gave up 3 bases and J gave up 7 bases; unmatched junction bases: 8. The CDR3 runs 15 residues. The CDR3 DNA reads as TGCGCCAGCAGCCAGCCCGGGACAGGGGGTAGGGAGCAGTACTTC. Its translation: CASSQPGTGGREQYF.

The chain is built from TRBV27 and TRBJ2-1, with TRBD2 matching over 13 bases. Per the germline V gene, CDR1 is MNHEY and CDR2 is SMNVEV (reference sequence). V lost 2 bases to trimming and J lost 9 bases; unmatched junction nucleotides: 10. The CDR3 loop spans 17 amino acids. CDR3 DNA: TGTGCCAGCAGTTTACTACTAGCGGGGGGGCCATCAGGTGAGCAGTTCTTC. Its translation is CASSLLLAGGPSGEQFF.

CDR3 sequence reads: CSALEQGETGYTF. CDR3 DNA: TGCAGTGCCCTCGAACAGGGGGAAACTGGCTACACCTTC. The chain uses TRBV20-1 and TRBJ1-2, with TRBD1 identical over 8 bases. V shed 6 bases and J 7 bases; nucleotides not matched to a gene: 10. CDR1 DFQATT and CDR2 SNEGSKA come from the germline V gene (reference sequence). This CDR3 spans 13 amino acids.

The V gene is TRBV5-4, the J gene TRBJ1-1, with 9 positions matching TRBD1. Germline lookup yields CDR1 SGHNT and CDR2 YYREEE (reference sequence). The CDR3 loop spans 14 amino acids. V lost 4 bases and J lost 4; bases outside the gene matches: 5. Here the CDR3 reads CASSQTGGGTEAFF. The CDR3 nucleotides are TGTGCCAGCAGCCAGACAGGGGGAGGCACTGAAGCTTTCTTT. Variable domain in full (rest from reference TRBV5-4 and TRBJ1-1): ETGVTQSPTHLIKTRGQQVTLRCSSQSGHNTVSWYQQALGQGPQFIFQYYREEENGRGNFPPRFSGLQFPNYSSELNVNALELDDSALYLCASSQTGGGTEAFFGQGTRLTVV.

The rearrangement joins TRBV5-4 to TRBJ2-7, with D possibly matching TRBD2 (6 bases). Trimming took 0 bases from V and 2 from J, leaving 9 bases between them. Germline CDR1 is SGHNT and CDR2 is YYREEE (reference sequence). CDR3 length: 14 amino acids. The CDR3 bases are TGTGCCAGCAGCTTGGGCGGGAACCCCTACGAGCAGTACTTC. Its translation is CASSLGGNPYEQYF.

The J gene is TRBJ1-3, the V gene TRBV3-1, with D hard to call. This CDR3 is 13 amino acids long. Per germline, CDR1 LGHDT and CDR2 YNNKEL (reference sequence). Trimming took 0 bases from V and 4 from J, leaving 4 bases between them. This CDR3 reads CASSQEFGNTIYF. CDR3 in DNA: TGTGCCAGCAGCCAAGAGTTCGGAAACACCATATATTTT.